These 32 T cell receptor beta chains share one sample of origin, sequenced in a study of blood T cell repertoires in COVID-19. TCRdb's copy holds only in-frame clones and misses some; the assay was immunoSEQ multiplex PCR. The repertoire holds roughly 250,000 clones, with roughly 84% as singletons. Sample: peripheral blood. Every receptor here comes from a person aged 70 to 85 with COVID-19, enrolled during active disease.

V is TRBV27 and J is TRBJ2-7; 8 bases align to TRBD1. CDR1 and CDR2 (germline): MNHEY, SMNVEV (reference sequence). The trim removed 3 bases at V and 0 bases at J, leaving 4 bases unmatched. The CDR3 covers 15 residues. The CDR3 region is CASSFQGASSYEQYF. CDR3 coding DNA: TGTGCCAGCAGTTTCCAGGGGGCGAGCTCCTACGAGCAGTACTTC.

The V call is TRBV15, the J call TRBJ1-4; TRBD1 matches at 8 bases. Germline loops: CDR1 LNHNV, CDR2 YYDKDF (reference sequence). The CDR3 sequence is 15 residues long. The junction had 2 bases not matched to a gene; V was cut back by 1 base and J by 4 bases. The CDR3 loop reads CATSRAGQDNEKLFF. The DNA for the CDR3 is TGTGCCACCAGCAGAGCGGGACAGGATAATGAAAAACTGTTTTTT.

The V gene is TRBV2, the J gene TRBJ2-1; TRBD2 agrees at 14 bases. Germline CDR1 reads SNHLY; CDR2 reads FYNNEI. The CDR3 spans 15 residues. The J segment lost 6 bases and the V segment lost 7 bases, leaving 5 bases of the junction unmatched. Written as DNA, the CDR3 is TGTGCCAGCACCGAGGGACTAGCGGGAGTCAATGAGCAGTTCTTC. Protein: CASTEGLAGVNEQFF.

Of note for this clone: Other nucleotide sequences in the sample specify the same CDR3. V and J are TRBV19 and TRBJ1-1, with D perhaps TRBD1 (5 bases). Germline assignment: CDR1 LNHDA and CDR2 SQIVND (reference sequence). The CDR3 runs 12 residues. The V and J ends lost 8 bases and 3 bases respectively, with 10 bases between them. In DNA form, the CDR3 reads TGTGCCAGTCGATGGGGGGACACTGAAGCTTTCTTT. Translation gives CASRWGDTEAFF.

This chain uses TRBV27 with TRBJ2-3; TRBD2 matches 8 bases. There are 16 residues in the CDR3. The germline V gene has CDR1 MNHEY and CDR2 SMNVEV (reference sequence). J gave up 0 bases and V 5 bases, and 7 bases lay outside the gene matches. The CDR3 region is CASSAYGTRSTDTQYF. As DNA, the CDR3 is TGTGCCAGCAGTGCGTACGGGACTAGAAGCACAGATACGCAGTATTTT.

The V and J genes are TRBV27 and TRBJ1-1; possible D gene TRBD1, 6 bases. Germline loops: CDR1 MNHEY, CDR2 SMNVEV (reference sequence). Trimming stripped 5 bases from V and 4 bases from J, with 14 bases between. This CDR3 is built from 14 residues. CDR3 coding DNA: TGTGCCAGCAGTCGACAGGCCGGGGTCACTGAAGCTTTCTTT. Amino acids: CASSRQAGVTEAFF.

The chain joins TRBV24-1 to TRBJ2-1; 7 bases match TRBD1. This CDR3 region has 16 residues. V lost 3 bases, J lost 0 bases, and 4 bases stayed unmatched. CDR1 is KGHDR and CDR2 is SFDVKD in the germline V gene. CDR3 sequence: CATSDPGGDSYNEQFF. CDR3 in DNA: TGTGCCACCAGTGATCCAGGGGGTGACTCCTACAATGAGCAGTTCTTC.

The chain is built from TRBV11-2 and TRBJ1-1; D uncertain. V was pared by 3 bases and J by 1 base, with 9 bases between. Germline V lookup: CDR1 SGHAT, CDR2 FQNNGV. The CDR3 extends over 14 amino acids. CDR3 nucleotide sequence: TGTGCCAGCAGCTTTGCGGGTGAGAACACTGAAGCTTTCTTT. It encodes CASSFAGENTEAFF.

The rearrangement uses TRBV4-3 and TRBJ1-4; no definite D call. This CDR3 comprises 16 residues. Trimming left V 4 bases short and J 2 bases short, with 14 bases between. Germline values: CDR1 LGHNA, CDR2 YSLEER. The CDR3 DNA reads TGCGCCAGCAGCCGCATCCTGAGGGCGACTAATGAAAAACTGTTTTTT. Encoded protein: CASSRILRATNEKLFF.

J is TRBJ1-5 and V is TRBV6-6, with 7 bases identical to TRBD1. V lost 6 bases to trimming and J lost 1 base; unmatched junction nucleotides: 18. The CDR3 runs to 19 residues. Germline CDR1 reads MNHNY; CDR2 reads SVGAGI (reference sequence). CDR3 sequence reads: CASSRRPDREGISNQPQHF. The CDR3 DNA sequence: TGTGCCAGCAGCCGACGCCCAGACAGGGAAGGGATCAGCAATCAGCCCCAGCATTTT.

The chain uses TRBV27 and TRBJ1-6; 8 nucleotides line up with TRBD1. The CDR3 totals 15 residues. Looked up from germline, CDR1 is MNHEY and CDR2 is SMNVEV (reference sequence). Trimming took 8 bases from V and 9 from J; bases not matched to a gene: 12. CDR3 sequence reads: CASQYADRGGSPLHF. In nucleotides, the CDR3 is TGTGCCAGCCAGTATGCCGACAGGGGTGGTTCACCCCTCCACTTT.

The CDR3 here is CASSLAGGYGYTF. In DNA form, the CDR3 reads TGTGCCAGCAGCTTGGCGGGGGGCTATGGCTACACCTTC. The gene calls are TRBV5-5 and TRBJ1-2; D perhaps matches TRBD1 (5 bases). The V end lost 0 bases, the J end lost 4 bases, and 7 bases lay between the germline ends. This CDR3 is 13 amino acids long. CDR1 SGHKS and CDR2 YYEKEE come from the germline V gene (reference sequence).

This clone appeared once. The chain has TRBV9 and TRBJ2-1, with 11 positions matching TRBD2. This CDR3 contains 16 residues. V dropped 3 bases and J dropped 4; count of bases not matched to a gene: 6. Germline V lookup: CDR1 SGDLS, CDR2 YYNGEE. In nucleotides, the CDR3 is TGTGCCAGCAGCGCCCCTAGCGGGAGGCAATACAATGAGCAGTTCTTC. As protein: CASSAPSGRQYNEQFF. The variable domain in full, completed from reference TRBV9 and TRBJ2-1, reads DSGVTQTPKHLITATGQRVTLRCSPRSGDLSVYWYQQSLDQGLQFLIQYYNGEERAKGNILERFSAQQFPDLHSELNLSSLELGDSALYFCASSAPSGRQYNEQFFGPGTRLTVL.

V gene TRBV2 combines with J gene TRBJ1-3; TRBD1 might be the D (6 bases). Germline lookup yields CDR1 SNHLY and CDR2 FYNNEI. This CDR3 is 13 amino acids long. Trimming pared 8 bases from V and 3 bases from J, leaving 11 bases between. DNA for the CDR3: TGTGCCAGCTGGGCAGGGGATGGAAACACCATATATTTT. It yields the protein CASWAGDGNTIYF.

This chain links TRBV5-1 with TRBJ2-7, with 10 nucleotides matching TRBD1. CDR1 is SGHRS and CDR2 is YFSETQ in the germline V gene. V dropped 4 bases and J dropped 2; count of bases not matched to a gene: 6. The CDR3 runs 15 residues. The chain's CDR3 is CASSAAGTGAYEQYF. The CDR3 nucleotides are TGCGCCAGCAGCGCCGCGGGGACAGGGGCCTACGAGCAGTACTTC.

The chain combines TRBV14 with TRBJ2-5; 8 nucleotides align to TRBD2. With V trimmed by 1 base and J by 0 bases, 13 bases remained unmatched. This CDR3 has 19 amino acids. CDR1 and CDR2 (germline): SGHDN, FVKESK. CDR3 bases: TGTGCCAGCAGCCAAGTTTTCTCCGCGGGGGGATTGTACCAAGAGACCCAGTACTTC. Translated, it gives CASSQVFSAGGLYQETQYF.

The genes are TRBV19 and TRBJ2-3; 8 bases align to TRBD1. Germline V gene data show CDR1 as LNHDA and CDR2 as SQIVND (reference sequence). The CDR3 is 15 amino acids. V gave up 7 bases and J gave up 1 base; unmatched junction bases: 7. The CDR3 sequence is CASTATGVGTDTQYF. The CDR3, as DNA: TGTGCCAGTACCGCGACAGGGGTGGGCACAGATACGCAGTATTTT.

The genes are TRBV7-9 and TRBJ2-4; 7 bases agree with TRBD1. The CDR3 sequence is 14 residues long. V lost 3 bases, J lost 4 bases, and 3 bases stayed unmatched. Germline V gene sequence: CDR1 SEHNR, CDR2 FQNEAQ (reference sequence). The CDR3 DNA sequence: TGTGCCAGCAGCTTCCTGGGACAGAAAAACATTCAGTACTTC. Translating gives CASSFLGQKNIQYF. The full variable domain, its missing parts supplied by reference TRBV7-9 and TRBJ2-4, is DTGVSQNPRHKITKRGQNVTFRCDPISEHNRLYWYRQTLGQGPEFLTYFQNEAQLEKSRLLSDRFSAERPKGSFSTLEIQRTEQGDSAMYLCASSFLGQKNIQYFGAGTRLSVL.

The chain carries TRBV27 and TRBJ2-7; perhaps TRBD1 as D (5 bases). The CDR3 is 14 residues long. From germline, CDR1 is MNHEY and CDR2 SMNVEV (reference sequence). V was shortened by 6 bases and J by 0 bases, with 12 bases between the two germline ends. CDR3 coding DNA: TGTGCCAGCAGGGACATTAGTAGCTCCTACGAGCAGTACTTC. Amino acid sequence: CASRDISSSYEQYF.

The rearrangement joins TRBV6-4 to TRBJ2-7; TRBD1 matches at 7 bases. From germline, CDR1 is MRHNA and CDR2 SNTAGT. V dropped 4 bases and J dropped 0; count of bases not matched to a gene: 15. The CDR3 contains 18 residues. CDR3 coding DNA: TGTGCCAGCAGTGTCCCGAACAAGACAGGGAATAGCTCCTACGAGCAGTACTTC. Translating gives CASSVPNKTGNSSYEQYF.

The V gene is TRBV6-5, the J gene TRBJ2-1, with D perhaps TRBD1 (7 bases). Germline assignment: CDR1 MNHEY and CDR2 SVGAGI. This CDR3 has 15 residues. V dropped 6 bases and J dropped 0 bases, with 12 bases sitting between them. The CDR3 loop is CASRPGGSSYNEQFF. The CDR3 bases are TGTGCCAGCAGGCCAGGGGGGAGCTCCTACAATGAGCAGTTCTTC.

CDR3 sequence reads: CASSQSSQGAGAYNEQFF. The CDR3 DNA reads TGTGCCAGCAGCCAGTCTTCCCAGGGTGCGGGAGCCTACAATGAGCAGTTCTTC. The gene calls are TRBV4-2 and TRBJ2-1, with 7 bases that match TRBD2. Germline CDR1 is LGHNA and CDR2 is YNFKEQ. V was pared by 3 bases and J by 2 bases, with 13 bases of the junction left unmatched. The CDR3 runs 18 residues.

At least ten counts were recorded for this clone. CDR3 bases: TGTGCCAGCAGCGGAGACCGAACGACAGGGCTCACTGAAGCTTTCTTT. The encoded protein is CASSGDRTTGLTEAFF. V is TRBV7-9 and J is TRBJ1-1, with 7 bases lining up with TRBD1. The ends lost 5 bases at V and 4 bases at J; junction bases unmatched: 13. Germline CDR1 and CDR2: SEHNR and FQNEAQ (reference sequence). The length of the CDR3 is 16 residues.

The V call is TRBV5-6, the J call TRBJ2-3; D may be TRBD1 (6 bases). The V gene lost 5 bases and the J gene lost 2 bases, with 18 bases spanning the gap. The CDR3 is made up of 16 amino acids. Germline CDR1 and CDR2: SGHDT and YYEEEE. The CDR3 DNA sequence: TGTGCCAGCAGTACCCAGCGGACAGCAGTCACAGATACGCAGTATTTT. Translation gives CASSTQRTAVTDTQYF.

The CDR3 sequence is CASSQLLAGSTGELFF. In nucleotides, the CDR3 is TGCGCCAGCAGCCAACTACTAGCGGGGAGTACCGGGGAGCTGTTTTTT. The rearrangement uses TRBV4-3 and TRBJ2-2; 10 positions agree with TRBD2. With 2 bases clipped from V and 5 bases from J, the junction kept 5 bases outside the gene matches. Germline V gene lookup returns CDR1 LGHNA and CDR2 YSLEER. The CDR3 contains 16 residues.

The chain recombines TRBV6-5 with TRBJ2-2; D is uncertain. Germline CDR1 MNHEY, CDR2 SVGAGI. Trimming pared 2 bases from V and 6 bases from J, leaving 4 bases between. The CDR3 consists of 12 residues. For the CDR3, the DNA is TGTGCCAGCAGTTACGGGCCCGGGGAGCTGTTTTTT. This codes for CASSYGPGELFF.

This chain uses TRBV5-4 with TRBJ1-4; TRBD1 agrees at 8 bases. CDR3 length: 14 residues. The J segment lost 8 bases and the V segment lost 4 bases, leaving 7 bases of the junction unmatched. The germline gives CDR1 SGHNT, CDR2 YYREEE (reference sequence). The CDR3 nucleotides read TGTGCCAGCAGCCCAGGGGGCAGGCTGGAAAAACTGTTTTTT. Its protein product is CASSPGGRLEKLFF.

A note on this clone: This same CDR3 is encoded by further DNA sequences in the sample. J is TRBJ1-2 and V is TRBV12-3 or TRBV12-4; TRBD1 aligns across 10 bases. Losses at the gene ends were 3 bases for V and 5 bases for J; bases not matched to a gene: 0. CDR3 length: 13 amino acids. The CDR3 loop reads CASSLGQGYGYTF. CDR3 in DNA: TGTGCCAGCAGTTTGGGACAGGGGTATGGCTACACCTTC.

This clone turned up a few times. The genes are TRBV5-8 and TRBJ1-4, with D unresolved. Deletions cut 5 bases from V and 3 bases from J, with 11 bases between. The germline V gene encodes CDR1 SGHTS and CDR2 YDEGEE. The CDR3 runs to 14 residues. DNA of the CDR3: TGTGCCAGCAGTTCGGGGATTTCTAATGAAAAACTGTTTTTT. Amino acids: CASSSGISNEKLFF.

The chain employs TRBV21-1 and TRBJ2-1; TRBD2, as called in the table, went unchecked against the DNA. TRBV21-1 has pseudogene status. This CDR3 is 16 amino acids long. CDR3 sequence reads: CASSTRLAGFYNEQFF. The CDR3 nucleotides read TGTGCCAGCAGCACCAGGCTAGCGGGCTTTTACAATGAGCAGTTCTTC.

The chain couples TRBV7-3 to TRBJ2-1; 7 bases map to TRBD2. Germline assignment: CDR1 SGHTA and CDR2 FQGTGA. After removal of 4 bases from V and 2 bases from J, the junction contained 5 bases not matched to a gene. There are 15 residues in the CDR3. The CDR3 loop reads CASSSDGGTYNEQFF. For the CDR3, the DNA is TGTGCCAGCAGCTCTGACGGGGGGACCTACAATGAGCAGTTCTTC.

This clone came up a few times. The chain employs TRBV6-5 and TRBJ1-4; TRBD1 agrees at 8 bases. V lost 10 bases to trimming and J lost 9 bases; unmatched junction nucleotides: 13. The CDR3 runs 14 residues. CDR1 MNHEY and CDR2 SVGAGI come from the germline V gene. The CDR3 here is CATSEHRGNKKLFF. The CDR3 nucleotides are TGTGCCACATCAGAACACAGGGGGAATAAAAAACTGTTTTTT.